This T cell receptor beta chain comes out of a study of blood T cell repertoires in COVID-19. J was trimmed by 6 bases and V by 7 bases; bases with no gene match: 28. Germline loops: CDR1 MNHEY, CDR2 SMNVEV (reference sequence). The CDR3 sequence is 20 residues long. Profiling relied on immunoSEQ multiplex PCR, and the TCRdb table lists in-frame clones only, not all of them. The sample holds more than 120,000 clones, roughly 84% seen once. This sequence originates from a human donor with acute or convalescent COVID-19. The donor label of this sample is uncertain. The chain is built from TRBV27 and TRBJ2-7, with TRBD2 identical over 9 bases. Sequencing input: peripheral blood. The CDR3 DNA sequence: TGTGCCAGCAATGGGGCAGGGGAAGATAGCGGGAGAGGTAGGGGGTGCGAGCAGTACGTC. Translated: CASNGAGEDSGRGRGCEQYV.